This section outlines one TCR beta chain sequence together with its context. In germline, CDR1 is SGHTA, CDR2 FQGTGA. The CDR3 consists of 14 residues. V was clipped by 5 bases and J by 7 bases, with 14 bases between them. TCRdb's copy holds only in-frame clones and misses some; the assay was immunoSEQ multiplex PCR. The sample carries 900,000 to 1,200,000 clones, around 78% recorded once. The data belong to a study of shared clonotypes between healthy human individuals. The sequence came from a young man in good health. Some clones in this sample may be carry-over from other donors' samples. This chain connects TRBV7-3 to TRBJ2-2; tentatively, D is TRBD2 (5 bases). Material: memory CD4+ T cells from PBMCs. The sample's subset: CD45RA-negative fraction. CDR3 bases: TGTGCCAGCAGCCTCTCGGAGGACCGCGGGGAGCTGTTTTTT. This translates into CASSLSEDRGELFF.